This T cell receptor beta chain was sequenced during a study of CD8+ T cells in alopecia areata. Overall study results and limits: Clonality exceeded that of normal scalp in lesional scalp, most notably in alopecia totalis/universalis. Among the top 100, expanded CD8+ clones were significantly decreased by tofacitinib, as was scalp clonality.

With regard to this clone: The antigen remains unidentified.

Once RNA had been extracted, it was reverse transcribed into cDNA to act as the sequencing template. The table came from immunoSEQ multiplex PCR; TCRdb's copy has only in-frame clones and leaves some out. The sample lists 150,000 to 200,000 clones, around 64% occurring once. This sample's treatment: oral pan-JAK inhibitor, 5-10 mg twice daily. V was pared by 5 bases and J by 7 bases, with 14 bases between. This CDR3 has 13 residues. Germline V gives CDR1 SEHNR, CDR2 FQNEAQ (reference sequence). Sequencing was performed on CD4+ T cells sorted from blood, taken at roughly week 49, from a patient treated with tofacitinib. This chain uses TRBV7-9 with TRBJ1-1, with a weak D call TRBD1 (6 bases). The receptor comes from a human donor with alopecia areata. CDR3 DNA sequence: TGTGCCAGCAGCCTACAGGGAACAGGTGAAGCTTTCTTT. Translation: CASSLQGTGEAFF.